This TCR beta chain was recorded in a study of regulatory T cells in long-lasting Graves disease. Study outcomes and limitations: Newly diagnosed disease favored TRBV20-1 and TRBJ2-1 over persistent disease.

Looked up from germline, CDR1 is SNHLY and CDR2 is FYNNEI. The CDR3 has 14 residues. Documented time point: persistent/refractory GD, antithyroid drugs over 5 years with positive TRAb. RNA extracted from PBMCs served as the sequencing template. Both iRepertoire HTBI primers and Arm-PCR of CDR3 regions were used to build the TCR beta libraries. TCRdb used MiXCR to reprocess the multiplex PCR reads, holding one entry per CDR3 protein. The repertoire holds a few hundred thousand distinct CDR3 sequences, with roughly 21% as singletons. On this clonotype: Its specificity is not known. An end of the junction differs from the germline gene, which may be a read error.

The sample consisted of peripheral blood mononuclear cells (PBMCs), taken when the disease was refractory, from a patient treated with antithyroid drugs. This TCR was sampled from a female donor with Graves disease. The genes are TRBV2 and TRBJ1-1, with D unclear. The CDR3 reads CASRNSYMNTGAFF. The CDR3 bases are TGTGCCAGCAGGAACAGCTACATGAACACTGGAGCTTTCTTT.